A single T cell receptor beta chain is shown here with its context. This entry is derived from a study of blood T cell repertoires in COVID-19. Germline loops: CDR1 MNHEY, CDR2 SVGAGI. The CDR3 sequence is 15 residues long. Trimming shortened V by 0 bases and J by 7 bases, and 10 bases separated the two germline ends. The method was immunoSEQ multiplex PCR; TCRdb's version includes in-frame clones alone and lacks a portion of them. Of 350,000 to 500,000 clones listed, approximately 90% are singletons. Sequenced: peripheral blood. This sequence was found in a man between 18 and 35 years old with COVID-19, enrolled during active disease. The chain links TRBV6-5 to TRBJ1-6; D gene ambiguous. The CDR3 nucleotides are TGTGCCAGCAGTTACTCGACCGGAGCCAATTCACCCCTCCACTTT. Its protein is CASSYSTGANSPLHF.